The 10 T cell receptor beta chains in this list originate from one sample, sequenced in a study of cytomegalovirus exposure and HLA in healthy donors. Primers: 60 Vbeta forward and 13 Jbeta reverse. Sequencing was performed with immunoSEQ multiplex PCR; in TCRdb, only in-frame clones are kept and a portion is missing. The data hold more than 110,000 clones, with about 80% observed a single time. Material: PBMCs. The receptor source for this set is a man aged 30 to 39 in good health and CMV-seropositive.

The sample holds a few counts of this clone. This sequence joins TRBV30 and TRBJ1-2, with 8 bases identical to TRBD1. The CDR3 has 13 amino acids. CDR1 is GTSNPN, CDR2 SVGIG, per germline (reference sequence). V trimming: 1 base; J trimming: 6 bases; junction bases outside the gene matches: 4. The CDR3 DNA is TGTGCCTGGAGTGACCACAGGGGGGATGGCTACACCTTC. Translating gives CAWSDHRGDGYTF.

This clone is a singleton in its sample. The V call is TRBV18, the J call TRBJ2-7; the match to TRBD2 covers 12 bases. CDR1 and CDR2 from the germline V gene are KGHSH and LQKENI. The CDR3 consists of 14 residues. Trimming took 5 bases from V and 3 from J; bases not matched to a gene: 2. The CDR3 spells CASSSTSGSYEQYF. Written as DNA, the CDR3 is TGTGCCAGCTCATCGACTAGCGGGAGCTACGAGCAGTACTTC.

This clone was detected only once. V gene TRBV2 combines with J gene TRBJ2-5; 7 nucleotides align to TRBD2. The germline CDR1 and CDR2 sequences are SNHLY and FYNNEI. The length of the CDR3 is 15 residues. J gave up 3 bases and V 5 bases, and 9 bases lay outside the gene matches. In DNA, the CDR3 is TGTGCCAGCAGTTTCTCTGGACTAGTTGAAGAGACCCAGTACTTC. This encodes CASSFSGLVEETQYF.

The CDR3, as DNA: TGTGCCAGCAGACGGGACAGGGTGGCCTACGAGCAGTACTTC. Translation: CASRRDRVAYEQYF. V is TRBV5-4 and J is TRBJ2-7, with TRBD1 matching over 9 bases. The V gene end was trimmed by 5 bases and the J gene end by 2 bases; junction bases not matched to a gene: 5. Germline V lookup: CDR1 SGHNT, CDR2 YYREEE (reference sequence). CDR3 length equals 14 residues.

The genes are TRBV9 and TRBJ2-2; maybe TRBD2 (5 bases). From germline, CDR1 is SGDLS and CDR2 YYNGEE. V was cut by 4 bases and J by 0 bases, with 13 bases left in between. The length of the CDR3 is 16 residues. As DNA, the CDR3 is TGTGCCAGCAGCCCCAGAGAGGGTTCGAACACCGGGGAGCTGTTTTTT. Encoded protein: CASSPREGSNTGELFF.

The chain is built from TRBV28 and TRBJ2-7; D is ambiguous. Deletions cut 2 bases from V and 4 bases from J, with 6 bases between. The CDR3 is 12 amino acids. The germline V gene has CDR1 MDHEN and CDR2 SYDVKM. This CDR3 is CASSLLSYEQYF. In nucleotides, the CDR3 is TGTGCCAGCAGTTTACTATCTTACGAGCAGTACTTC.

V usage is TRBV5-1 and J usage is TRBJ2-7; D perhaps matches TRBD1 (6 bases). This CDR3 is built from 15 residues. V lost 4 bases, J lost 0 bases, and 14 bases lay in between. Germline CDR1 and CDR2: SGHRS and YFSETQ. The DNA of the CDR3 is TGCGCCAGCAGCCCCGGACAGACTCCCTCCTACGAGCAGTACTTC. This gives the protein CASSPGQTPSYEQYF. Together with reference TRBV5-1 and TRBJ2-7, the CDR3 gives the full variable domain: KAGVTQTPRYLIKTRGQQVTLSCSPISGHRSVSWYQQTPGQGLQFLFEYFSETQRNKGNFPGRFSGRQFSNSRSEMNVSTLELGDSALYLCASSPGQTPSYEQYFGPGTRLTVT.

This clone was observed a single time. The chain couples TRBV7-9 to TRBJ2-2, with 10 bases matching TRBD2. The CDR3 runs to 18 residues. Germline V lookup: CDR1 SEHNR, CDR2 FQNEAQ (reference sequence). The J segment lost 3 bases and the V segment lost 5 bases, leaving 12 bases of the junction unmatched. CDR3 in amino acids: CASSHGLAGALDTGELFF. CDR3 nucleotides: TGTGCCAGCAGCCACGGGCTAGCGGGAGCTTTGGACACCGGGGAGCTGTTTTTT.

This rearrangement joins TRBV11-3 to TRBJ1-1; TRBD1 is a possible D gene (6 bases). Per the germline V gene, CDR1 is SGHNT and CDR2 is YENEEA. This CDR3 has 14 residues. Trimming removed 5 bases from V and 6 bases from J, with 16 bases in between. CDR3 loop: CASSLGQLGSEAFF. CDR3 DNA: TGTGCCAGCAGCCTCGGACAGCTCGGCTCTGAAGCTTTCTTT.

The chain joins TRBV7-3 to TRBJ1-1; D unclear. Per germline, CDR1 SGHTA and CDR2 FQGTGA. This CDR3 region has 13 residues. V shed 3 bases and J shed 1 base, with 6 bases lying between them. The CDR3 sequence: CASSFFQNTEAFF. The CDR3 nucleotides read TGTGCCAGCAGCTTTTTCCAGAACACTGAAGCTTTCTTT.